This T cell receptor (beta chain) was observed in a study of blood T cell repertoires in COVID-19. The table came from immunoSEQ multiplex PCR; TCRdb's copy has only in-frame clones and leaves some out. The top ten hold approximately 7.4% of the sample, which has a few hundred thousand clones, more than 70% seen once. Allocation to cohorts depended on clinical history reported by the participants. Trimming pared 1 base from V and 0 bases from J, leaving 4 bases between. The CDR3 is 13 amino acids. The sample comprised PBMCs or T cells enriched from blood (not recorded which). This sequence joins TRBV12-3 or TRBV12-4 and TRBJ2-7; no clear D gene. The sequence came from a woman in her thirties or forties with acute COVID-19. DNA of the CDR3: TGTGCCAGCAGTTTAGGGAGCTCCTACGAGCAGTACTTC. This encodes CASSLGSSYEQYF.